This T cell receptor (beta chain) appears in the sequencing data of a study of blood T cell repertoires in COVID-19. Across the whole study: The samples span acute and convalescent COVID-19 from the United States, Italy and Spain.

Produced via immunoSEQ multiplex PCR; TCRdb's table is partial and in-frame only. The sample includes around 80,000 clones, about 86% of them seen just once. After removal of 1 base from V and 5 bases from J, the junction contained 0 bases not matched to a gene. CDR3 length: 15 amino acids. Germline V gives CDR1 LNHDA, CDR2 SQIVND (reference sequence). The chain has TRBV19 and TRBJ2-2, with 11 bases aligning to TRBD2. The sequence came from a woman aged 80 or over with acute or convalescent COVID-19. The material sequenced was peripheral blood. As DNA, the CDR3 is TGTGCCAGTAGTATAGCTAGCGGGGGGACCGGGGAGCTGTTTTTT. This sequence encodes CASSIASGGTGELFF.